Sequencing of this T cell receptor beta chain was carried out in a study of CD8+ T cells in alopecia areata. About the research overall: Twice a day, 5 to 10 mg of oral tofacitinib was administered to treated patients.

The sample's treatment: oral pan-JAK inhibitor, 5-10 mg twice daily. Deletions cut 4 bases from V and 1 base from J, with 10 bases between. This CDR3 region has 13 residues. The germline V gene encodes CDR1 SQVTM and CDR2 ANQGSEA. Extraction and reverse transcription of RNA yielded cDNA as the sequencing template. Only in-frame clones appear in the TCRdb table, and some are missing; sequencing was by immunoSEQ multiplex PCR. The repertoire has 150,000 to 200,000 clones, 64% of them found once; the top ten carry approximately 1.4%. This clonotype originated in a human donor with alopecia areata. The specimen comprised CD4+ T cells sorted from blood, sampled at week 49, from a patient treated with tofacitinib. The chain employs TRBV29-1 and TRBJ1-1; a possible D gene is TRBD1 (5 bases). CDR3 DNA sequence: TGCAGCGTTGTGGTTCAGGGGAACACTGAAGCTTTCTTT. Amino acid sequence: CSVVVQGNTEAFF.